Listed below are T cell receptor beta chains from one sample, sequenced in a study of shared clonotypes between healthy human individuals. The table came from immunoSEQ multiplex PCR; TCRdb's copy has only in-frame clones and leaves some out. The sample includes 1.5 million to 2.5 million clones, around 96% of them seen just once. Sequencing was performed on naive CD8+ T cells sorted from blood. These receptors originate from a man between 18 and 35 years old in good health. The CDR3 runs from the conserved cysteine through the conserved F or W. The D gene is left open where the match is weak. Size is stated for part of the rows, as once, few or many counts, or as a class when the clone is expanded.

j_gene: TRBJ1-6
v_gene: TRBV19
abundance: .
d_gene: .
CDR3nt: TGTGCCAGTAGTACGGGGGGCTATAATTCACCCCTCCACTTT
CDR3aa: CASSTGGYNSPLHF

j_gene: TRBJ2-2
v_gene: TRBV6-5
abundance: .
d_gene: .
CDR3nt: TGTGCCAGCAGTTACGTTTCGGGTTTCACCGGGGAGCTGTTTTTT
CDR3aa: CASSYVSGFTGELFF

j_gene: TRBJ2-3
v_gene: TRBV6-1
abundance: .
d_gene: TRBD2
CDR3nt: TGTGCCAGCAGTGAATTTGGCGGGGGTATGACAGATACGCAGTATTTT
CDR3aa: CASSEFGGGMTDTQYF

j_gene: TRBJ2-7
v_gene: TRBV19
abundance: .
d_gene: .
CDR3nt: TGTGCCAGTAGGATTCGGGACGGAGATACCTACGAGCAGTACTTC
CDR3aa: CASRIRDGDTYEQYF

j_gene: TRBJ2-5
v_gene: TRBV5-6
abundance: .
d_gene: .
CDR3nt: TGTGCCAGCAGCTTGTCAATGGAGGGGATTTTCCTGGAGACCCAGTACTTC
CDR3aa: CASSLSMEGIFLETQYF

j_gene: TRBJ2-5
v_gene: TRBV28
abundance: .
d_gene: .
CDR3nt: TGTGCCAGCAGCAAACGGGTCCTGGGGAGAGAGACCCAGTACTTC
CDR3aa: CASSKRVLGRETQYF

j_gene: TRBJ2-2
v_gene: TRBV9
abundance: .
d_gene: .
CDR3nt: TGTGCCAGCAGCGTAGATGTCAGGACACCCGCGCCCGGGGAGCTGTTTTTT
CDR3aa: CASSVDVRTPAPGELFF

j_gene: TRBJ2-2
v_gene: TRBV4-1
abundance: .
d_gene: TRBD2
CDR3nt: TGCGCCAGCAGCCAAGATCCCGGGACTAGCGGGAGAAAGGTCCGTAACGCCGGGGAGCTGTTTTTT
CDR3aa: CASSQDPGTSGRKVRNAGELFF

j_gene: TRBJ2-7
v_gene: TRBV9
abundance: once
d_gene: .
CDR3nt: TGTGCCAGCAGCGCGACAGAGGCGTACGAGCAGTACTTC
CDR3aa: CASSATEAYEQYF

j_gene: TRBJ1-1
v_gene: TRBV30
abundance: .
d_gene: .
CDR3nt: TGTGCCTGGGACTGGGGTACTGAAGCTTTCTTT
CDR3aa: CAWDWGTEAFF

j_gene: TRBJ2-7
v_gene: TRBV6-5
abundance: .
d_gene: .
CDR3nt: TGTGCCAGCAGTTACTCAGAGGGAAACTACGAGCAGTACTTC
CDR3aa: CASSYSEGNYEQYF

j_gene: TRBJ1-2
v_gene: TRBV5-6
abundance: .
d_gene: .
CDR3nt: TGTGCCAGCAGCCCCGGACAATCTAACTATGGCTACACCTTC
CDR3aa: CASSPGQSNYGYTF

j_gene: TRBJ1-1
v_gene: TRBV9
abundance: .
d_gene: TRBD1
CDR3nt: TGTGCCAGCAGCGAGTGGGGGACAGCTGACACTGAAGCTTTCTTT
CDR3aa: CASSEWGTADTEAFF

j_gene: TRBJ2-7
v_gene: TRBV7-9
abundance: .
d_gene: .
CDR3nt: TGTGCCAGCAGCCGGGTCCTGGGGAATTACGAGCAGTACTTC
CDR3aa: CASSRVLGNYEQYF

j_gene: TRBJ2-7
v_gene: TRBV28
abundance: .
d_gene: TRBD1
CDR3nt: TGTGCCAGCAGCACCGGGACAGGCCTCTACGAGCAGTACTTC
CDR3aa: CASSTGTGLYEQYF

j_gene: TRBJ2-3
v_gene: TRBV5-5
abundance: .
d_gene: .
CDR3nt: TGTGCCAGCAGCTTCCCATCGGGTACGCAGTATTTT
CDR3aa: CASSFPSGTQYF

j_gene: TRBJ2-7
v_gene: TRBV27
abundance: .
d_gene: TRBD1
CDR3nt: TGTGCCAGCAGTTGGGGACAGGGGATAACCTACGAGCAGTACTTC
CDR3aa: CASSWGQGITYEQYF